The 29 T cell receptor beta chains below come from one sample, sequenced in a study of cytomegalovirus exposure and HLA in healthy donors (dated by TCRdb to 2017 to 2019). Receptor amplification or capture employed the immunoSEQ multiplex PCR assay. A mixture of 60 forward primers for TCR Vbeta segments and 13 reverse primers for TCR Jbeta segments was used in the multiplex PCR. TCRdb took this table from immuneACCESS and kept in-frame rearrangements with V and J called. Such tables lack part of the clones; where checked against another copy, unresolved V genes explain under half of the gap, and the rest is unexplained. The sample contains 85,000 to 100,000 clones, about 89% of them found a single time. Jointly, the top ten make up about 8.6% of the sample. Material: PBMCs. These receptors all stem from a man in his thirties or forties in good health and CMV-seropositive.

V gene TRBV6-1 combines with J gene TRBJ2-7; TRBD1 matches at 9 bases. With 5 bases clipped from V and 4 bases from J, the junction kept 6 bases outside the gene matches. This CDR3 region has 14 residues. Germline CDR1 MNHNS, CDR2 SASEGT. The CDR3 nucleotides read TGTGCCAGCAGTCCAACAGGGGGCCAGTACGAGCAGTACTTC. It specifies CASSPTGGQYEQYF.

J is TRBJ2-1 and V is TRBV19, with D perhaps TRBD2 (5 bases). Germline loops: CDR1 LNHDA, CDR2 SQIVND (reference sequence). The CDR3 loop spans 13 amino acids. Trimming left V 4 bases short and J 8 bases short, with 12 bases between. CDR3: CASSTYGEYEQFF. Here the CDR3 DNA reads TGTGCCAGTAGTACTTACGGGGAGTATGAGCAGTTCTTC.

V and J are TRBV18 and TRBJ1-1; D is unclear. V was cut by 4 bases and J by 2 bases, with 8 bases left in between. CDR3 length: 13 amino acids. CDR1 KGHSH and CDR2 LQKENI come from the germline V gene. The CDR3 bases are TGTGCCAGCTCACAACAGAGTAACACTGAAGCTTTCTTT. Residues: CASSQQSNTEAFF.

The chain links TRBV28 to TRBJ2-1, with 15 bases lining up with TRBD2. J lost 7 bases, V lost 2 bases, and 0 bases had no gene match. The CDR3 sequence is 15 residues long. Germline CDR1 and CDR2: MDHEN and SYDVKM. Here the CDR3 DNA reads TGTGCCAGCAGTTTAGGGACTAGCGGGAGGAATGAGCAGTTCTTC. This sequence encodes CASSLGTSGRNEQFF.

The chain has TRBV6-1 and TRBJ2-1; the D is unclear. V was trimmed by 2 bases and J by 3 bases, leaving 11 bases between them. The CDR3 is made up of 15 amino acids. From germline, CDR1 is MNHNS and CDR2 SASEGT. The CDR3 region has the DNA TGTGCCAGCAGTGAATGGATGGGCAACTACAATGAGCAGTTCTTC. Its protein is CASSEWMGNYNEQFF.

This clone showed up just a few times. The rearrangement joins TRBV11-1 to TRBJ2-3; tentative D call: TRBD1 (5 bases). The germline CDR1 and CDR2 sequences are SGHAT and FQDESV (reference sequence). The CDR3 loop spans 13 amino acids. The germline V and J ends were trimmed by 2 bases and 6 bases, with 9 bases remaining between them. In nucleotides, the CDR3 is TGTGCCAGCAGCTTAAGACAGCTGGATACGCAGTATTTT. Its translation is CASSLRQLDTQYF.

This sequence joins TRBV4-1 and TRBJ2-3; 15 nucleotides agree with TRBD2. CDR1 is MGHRA and CDR2 is YSYEKL in the germline V gene. The CDR3 sequence is 17 residues long. Unmatched junction bases numbered 4, after V lost 0 bases and J lost 6 bases. The CDR3 region has the DNA TGCGCCAGCAGCCAAGAAGGACTAGCGGGAGGGCTGGATACGCAGTATTTT. This gives the protein CASSQEGLAGGLDTQYF.

This clone was recorded once. This chain joins TRBV25-1 and TRBJ1-1; tentative D call: TRBD1 (6 bases). CDR1 is MGHDK and CDR2 is SYGVNS in the germline V gene. This CDR3 comprises 15 residues. The V end was cut by 4 bases, the J end by 6 bases, with 18 bases between. CDR3 nucleotides: TGTGCCAGCAGTGCAGACCCTCAGGGGAGGGCTGAAGCTTTCTTT. This codes for CASSADPQGRAEAFF.

V usage is TRBV28 and J usage is TRBJ2-2, with 8 nucleotides matching TRBD2. The CDR3 loop spans 16 amino acids. The V segment lost 6 bases and the J segment 4 bases; nucleotides outside the gene matches: 10. CDR1 is MDHEN and CDR2 is SYDVKM in the germline V gene. CDR3 bases: TGTGCCAGCAGGGGTAGCGGGATAAGCGGCACCGGGGAGCTGTTTTTT. Encoded protein: CASRGSGISGTGELFF.

The chain combines TRBV2 with TRBJ1-5; D not certain. V was clipped by 4 bases and J by 9 bases, with 13 bases between them. Germline CDR1 and CDR2: SNHLY and FYNNEI. There are 13 residues in the CDR3. The CDR3 DNA follows: TGTGCCAGCAGTGCCGAAGCAGCGGGGCCCCAGCATTTT. Residues: CASSAEAAGPQHF. The full variable domain, completed using reference TRBV2 and TRBJ1-5, is EPEVTQTPSHQVTQMGQEVILRCVPISNHLYFYWYRQILGQKVEFLVSFYNNEISEKSEIFDDQFSVERPDGSNFTLKIRSTKLEDSAMYFCASSAEAAGPQHFGDGTRLSIL.

This chain links TRBV14 with TRBJ2-7; 7 bases align to TRBD1. Germline-derived CDR1 and CDR2 are SGHDN and FVKESK. Trimming took 3 bases from V and 4 from J; bases not matched to a gene: 3. The CDR3 runs to 13 residues. For the CDR3, the DNA is TGTGCCAGCAGCCACCCGACAGGGTACGAGCAGTACTTC. Translated: CASSHPTGYEQYF.

The chain carries TRBV5-1 and TRBJ2-2; 13 bases match TRBD2. The CDR3 length is 16 residues. In germline, CDR1 is SGHRS, CDR2 YFSETQ. Trimming at V came to 3 bases and at J to 8 bases, leaving 7 bases not matched to a gene. The CDR3 is CASSSRTSGSWGELFF. In nucleotides, the CDR3 is TGCGCCAGCAGCTCCCGGACTAGCGGGAGTTGGGGGGAGCTGTTTTTT.

The chain combines TRBV27 with TRBJ2-1; no definite D call. V was shortened by 6 bases and J by 4 bases, with 7 bases between the two germline ends. Germline CDR1 is MNHEY and CDR2 is SMNVEV (reference sequence). The CDR3 is made up of 12 amino acids. The CDR3 loop is CASRTRYNEQFF. In nucleotides, the CDR3 is TGTGCCAGCAGAACGAGGTACAATGAGCAGTTCTTC.

V usage is TRBV28 and J usage is TRBJ1-2, with D possibly being TRBD1 (6 bases). The V and J ends lost 7 bases and 9 bases respectively, with 18 bases between them. This CDR3 is 13 amino acids long. CDR1 MDHEN and CDR2 SYDVKM come from the germline V gene. This CDR3 is CASTTGTPGSYTF. Written as DNA, the CDR3 is TGTGCCAGCACTACCGGGACACCGGGAAGCTACACCTTC.

The V gene is TRBV6-1, the J gene TRBJ1-5; TRBD1 matches at 7 bases. Germline assignment: CDR1 MNHNS and CDR2 SASEGT. This CDR3 comprises 16 residues. V shed 1 base and J 6 bases; nucleotides not matched to a gene: 9. CDR3 coding DNA: TGTGCCAGCAGTGAAGGAGGGTTCAGGGGGTCTCAGCCCCAGCATTTT. Protein: CASSEGGFRGSQPQHF.

The chain is built from TRBV28 and TRBJ2-1; TRBD2 might be the D (5 bases). The CDR3 spans 14 residues. V was cut by 7 bases and J by 8 bases, with 18 bases left in between. Germline V gene lookup returns CDR1 MDHEN and CDR2 SYDVKM. In DNA form, the CDR3 reads TGTGCCAGCACCGAAAGGGCTAGCCGCCATGAGCAGTTCTTC. Protein product: CASTERASRHEQFF.

The chain combines TRBV9 with TRBJ2-5; D perhaps matches TRBD1 (5 bases). The germline CDR1 and CDR2 sequences are SGDLS and YYNGEE. V lost 0 bases and J 5 bases, leaving 17 bases between the germline ends. The CDR3 runs 16 residues. CDR3 bases: TGTGCCAGCAGCGTAGGAGCCAGGGTAGATCGGGAGACCCAGTACTTC. Residues: CASSVGARVDRETQYF. The full variable domain, in which reference TRBV9 and TRBJ2-5 provide the parts outside the CDR3, is DSGVTQTPKHLITATGQRVTLRCSPRSGDLSVYWYQQSLDQGLQFLIQYYNGEERAKGNILERFSAQQFPDLHSELNLSSLELGDSALYFCASSVGARVDRETQYFGPGTRLLVL.

The V and J genes are TRBV7-9 and TRBJ1-2; 7 bases fit TRBD1. CDR3 length: 17 amino acids. Germline values: CDR1 SEHNR, CDR2 FQNEAQ (reference sequence). V gave up 1 base and J gave up 4 bases; unmatched junction bases: 12. The CDR3 spells CASSLVDRRGLSYGYTF. The CDR3 DNA reads TGTGCCAGCAGCTTAGTGGACAGGAGAGGGCTTAGCTATGGCTACACCTTC.

This chain links TRBV11-2 with TRBJ1-2, with 8 bases lining up with TRBD1. Trimming took 5 bases from V and 4 from J; bases not matched to a gene: 12. The CDR3 covers 16 residues. Per the germline V gene, CDR1 is SGHAT and CDR2 is FQNNGV. CDR3 sequence reads: CASSLGQGGTIYGYTF. CDR3 in DNA: TGTGCCAGCAGCCTAGGACAGGGAGGAACTATCTATGGCTACACCTTC.

The chain employs TRBV18 and TRBJ1-3; D might be TRBD1 (6 bases). V was shortened by 1 base and J by 3 bases, with 16 bases between the two germline ends. The CDR3 totals 17 residues. Germline values: CDR1 KGHSH, CDR2 LQKENI. The CDR3 nucleotides are TGTGCCAGCTCACCACGCGCCAGGGGAATCGGTGGAAACACCATATATTTT. Encoded protein: CASSPRARGIGGNTIYF.

This clone has just one count. The chain has TRBV6-1 and TRBJ1-2; 8 bases map to TRBD1. Looked up from germline, CDR1 is MNHNS and CDR2 is SASEGT. V gave up 2 bases and J gave up 5 bases; unmatched junction bases: 7. The CDR3 has 15 residues. The CDR3 nucleotides are TGTGCCAGCAGTGAATGGCCAGGGGGCGCGTATGGCTACACCTTC. Translated: CASSEWPGGAYGYTF.

V gene TRBV15 combines with J gene TRBJ1-2, with 9 bases that match TRBD1. Germline V CDR1 and CDR2: LNHNV, YYDKDF (reference sequence). J was trimmed by 1 base and V by 6 bases; bases with no gene match: 3. This CDR3 is 14 amino acids long. This chain's CDR3 is CATSPGQGNYGYTF. CDR3 DNA sequence: TGTGCCACCAGTCCGGGACAGGGTAACTATGGCTACACCTTC.

The V gene is TRBV11-2, the J gene TRBJ2-2, with TRBD2 matching over 8 bases. The V and J ends lost 2 bases and 4 bases, in that order; junction bases with no gene match: 12. Germline assignment: CDR1 SGHAT and CDR2 FQNNGV. The CDR3 runs 18 residues. The CDR3 sequence is CASSLLTAAGAVTGELFF. In DNA form, the CDR3 reads TGTGCCAGCAGCTTACTGACAGCAGCGGGAGCGGTCACCGGGGAGCTGTTTTTT.

V and J are TRBV6-5 and TRBJ2-7; D possibly corresponds to TRBD1 (5 bases). CDR3 length: 14 amino acids. Trimming removed 1 base at V and 3 bases at J, with 10 bases between. The germline gives CDR1 MNHEY, CDR2 SVGAGI. The CDR3 loop reads CASSYFGRVYEQYF. The CDR3 DNA reads as TGTGCCAGCAGTTACTTTGGCAGGGTCTACGAGCAGTACTTC.

This sequence joins TRBV28 and TRBJ2-7; D call uncertain. Trimming took 3 bases from V and 2 from J, leaving 11 bases between them. The CDR3 runs to 14 residues. The germline V gene has CDR1 MDHEN and CDR2 SYDVKM. DNA of the CDR3: TGTGCCAGCAGTTTTTCACAGCCAACCTACGAGCAGTACTTC. It translates to CASSFSQPTYEQYF.

V and J are TRBV6-1 and TRBJ2-1; tentatively, D is TRBD2 (6 bases). V gave up 4 bases and J gave up 13 bases, with 17 bases separating them. CDR1 and CDR2 from the germline V gene are MNHNS and SASEGT. The length of the CDR3 is 13 residues. CDR3 residues: CASSGRRRDHQFF. Written as DNA, the CDR3 is TGTGCCAGCAGTGGTAGAAGGCGGGACCACCAGTTCTTC.

This rearrangement joins TRBV9 to TRBJ1-5; D ambiguous. The V and J ends lost 4 bases and 3 bases respectively, with 11 bases between them. The CDR3 sequence is 14 residues long. The germline gives CDR1 SGDLS, CDR2 YYNGEE. CDR3 amino acids: CASSPLDYNQPQHF. The CDR3 DNA is TGTGCCAGCAGCCCCCTCGACTACAATCAGCCCCAGCATTTT.

The chain combines TRBV2 with TRBJ2-7; D is uncertain. V lost 8 bases to trimming and J lost 3 bases, with 11 bases between them. In germline, CDR1 is SNHLY, CDR2 FYNNEI. The CDR3 contains 12 residues. The CDR3 region has the DNA TGTGCCAGCGGCCAGTTCGACTACGAGCAGTACTTC. It encodes CASGQFDYEQYF.

The CDR3 DNA sequence: TGTGCCAGCAGCCAACTCCTAGCGGCGGGAGGGCCCTACAATGAGCAGTTCTTC. Its protein product is CASSQLLAAGGPYNEQFF. This rearrangement joins TRBV14 to TRBJ2-1; 9 bases fit TRBD2. CDR1 and CDR2 (germline): SGHDN, FVKESK. The ends lost 2 bases at V and 2 bases at J; junction bases unmatched: 10. This CDR3 contains 18 residues.